These 19 T cell receptor beta chains share one sample of origin, sequenced in a study of T cell changes during pregnancy in multiple sclerosis. Method: immunoSEQ multiplex PCR; TCRdb's copy keeps in-frame clones and lacks some. The repertoire has 75,000 to 95,000 clones, 75% to 95% of them found once; the top ten carry about 0.91%. The source material was peripheral blood, sampled before pregnancy. The receptor source for this set is a female donor with multiple sclerosis, enrolled in a pregnancy study.

This sequence joins TRBV12-5 and TRBJ2-7; D might be TRBD1 (6 bases). The CDR3 covers 17 residues. From germline, CDR1 is LGHNT and CDR2 FRNRAP. Deletions cut 0 bases from V and 0 bases from J, with 15 bases between. CDR3 protein: CASGLVLIGQNSYEQYF. CDR3 nucleotides: TGTGCTAGTGGTTTGGTGTTAATTGGACAGAACTCCTACGAGCAGTACTTC. Using reference TRBV12-5 and TRBJ2-7 for the parts outside the CDR3, the full variable domain is DARVTQTPRHKVTEMGQEVTMRCQPILGHNTVFWYRQTMMQGLELLAYFRNRAPLDDSGMPKDRFSAEMPDATLATLKIQPSEPRDSAVYFCASGLVLIGQNSYEQYFGPGTRLTVT.

Points on this clone: Distinct nucleotide sequences in the sample also encode this CDR3. The chain links TRBV6-5 to TRBJ1-1; D remains ambiguous. Trimming stripped 0 bases from V and 4 bases from J, with 6 bases between. Germline V gene lookup returns CDR1 MNHEY and CDR2 SVGAGI. CDR3 length: 13 residues. Written as DNA, the CDR3 is TGTGCCAGCAGTTACTCAGCGGGCACTGAAGCTTTCTTT. Protein product: CASSYSAGTEAFF.

Comment on this clone: This may stem from a read error, because a much larger clone lies one nucleotide away. The chain has TRBV5-4 and TRBJ2-2; perhaps TRBD1 as D (6 bases). Germline V lookup: CDR1 SGHNT, CDR2 YYREEE (reference sequence). The CDR3 covers 15 residues. For the CDR3, the DNA is TGTGTCAGCAGCCTAACAGGGCCGAACACCGGGGAGCTGTTTTTT. Its protein is CVSSLTGPNTGELFF.

V is TRBV28 and J is TRBJ1-1; D is uncertain. The V end lost 2 bases, the J end lost 1 base, and 8 bases lay between the germline ends. The CDR3 is 14 amino acids. CDR1 MDHEN and CDR2 SYDVKM come from the germline V gene. CDR3 bases: TGTGCCAGCAGTTTAACCCGGGGGAACACTGAAGCTTTCTTT. This codes for CASSLTRGNTEAFF.

This clone was observed a single time. The J gene is TRBJ1-1, the V gene TRBV4-2, with TRBD1 matching 7 bases. Germline values: CDR1 LGHNA, CDR2 YNFKEQ. The CDR3 covers 14 residues. V trimming: 0 bases; J trimming: 8 bases; junction bases outside the gene matches: 6. The DNA for the CDR3 is TGTGCCAGCAGCCAAGATAGGGGGCAGGACGAAGCTTTCTTT. Translating it yields CASSQDRGQDEAFF.

This clone appeared once. The chain combines TRBV27 with TRBJ2-2; the match to TRBD1 covers 8 bases. Germline loops: CDR1 MNHEY, CDR2 SMNVEV (reference sequence). The CDR3 contains 13 residues. Trimming cost V 10 bases and J 7 bases; bases outside gene matches: 8. CDR3 nucleotides: TGTGCCACCCAGCAGGGGGCTGTCGGGGAGCTGTTTTTT. It is translated as CATQQGAVGELFF.

This chain links TRBV7-2 with TRBJ1-4; the D gene is possibly TRBD1 (5 bases). In germline, CDR1 is SGHTA, CDR2 FQGNSA. Trimming cost V 8 bases and J 7 bases, with 14 bases left between them. The CDR3 extends over 13 amino acids. The CDR3 DNA sequence: TGTGCCAGCGTCAGGGCGCCGGGTGAAAAACTGTTTTTT. Translating gives CASVRAPGEKLFF.

This chain joins TRBV19 and TRBJ2-3; D is possibly TRBD1 (6 bases). Trimming pared 6 bases from V and 8 bases from J, leaving 21 bases between. Germline values: CDR1 LNHDA, CDR2 SQIVND (reference sequence). This CDR3 contains 15 residues. CDR3 nucleotide sequence: TGTGCCAGTAGCCGCACTAGGTGGGACATAGGTACGCAGTATTTT. It codes for CASSRTRWDIGTQYF.

The chain couples TRBV18 to TRBJ2-4; 7 bases line up with TRBD2. Germline-derived CDR1 and CDR2 are KGHSH and LQKENI. After removal of 6 bases from V and 9 bases from J, the junction contained 14 bases not matched to a gene. This CDR3 is built from 15 residues. The chain's CDR3 is CASSPLGLEGIIQYF. CDR3 in DNA: TGTGCCAGCTCTCCTCTTGGACTAGAAGGGATCATTCAGTACTTC.

The chain employs TRBV29-1 and TRBJ2-1, with D possibly matching TRBD2 (7 bases). Germline V gives CDR1 SQVTM, CDR2 ANQGSEA. This CDR3 spans 15 amino acids. The V end lost 5 bases, the J end lost 5 bases, and 19 bases lay between the germline ends. CDR3 region: CSVLPRGAIHNEQFF. The CDR3, as DNA: TGCAGCGTTCTCCCCCGGGGGGCCATACACAATGAGCAGTTCTTC.

This chain connects TRBV7-2 to TRBJ1-2; D might be TRBD1 (5 bases). The CDR3 loop spans 14 amino acids. From germline, CDR1 is SGHTA and CDR2 FQGNSA. V was trimmed by 0 bases and J by 8 bases, leaving 13 bases between them. The CDR3 coding sequence is TGTGCCAGCAGCTTAGCTTCAGGGCTCGTGGGCTACACCTTC. Protein product: CASSLASGLVGYTF. The whole variable domain, remainder taken from reference TRBV7-2 and TRBJ1-2, is GAGVSQSPSNKVTEKGKDVELRCDPISGHTALYWYRQSLGQGLEFLIYFQGNSAPDKSGLPSDRFSAERTGGSVSTLTIQRTQQEDSAVYLCASSLASGLVGYTFGSGTRLTVV.

J is TRBJ1-2 and V is TRBV7-2, with 12 bases lining up with TRBD1. This CDR3 is built from 16 residues. V lost 5 bases, J lost 5 bases, and 9 bases stayed unmatched. Germline values: CDR1 SGHTA, CDR2 FQGNSA. CDR3 sequence reads: CASSRTGTGGWYGYTF. The CDR3 nucleotides are TGTGCCAGCAGCCGGACCGGGACAGGGGGCTGGTATGGCTACACCTTC. Supplemented by reference TRBV7-2 and TRBJ1-2, the full variable domain reads GAGVSQSPSNKVTEKGKDVELRCDPISGHTALYWYRQSLGQGLEFLIYFQGNSAPDKSGLPSDRFSAERTGGSVSTLTIQRTQQEDSAVYLCASSRTGTGGWYGYTFGSGTRLTVV.

This chain links TRBV5-8 with TRBJ2-7; D not certain. This CDR3 is built from 11 residues. The ends were cut back, 3 bases at V and 3 bases at J, with 4 bases in the middle. Germline CDR1 and CDR2: SGHTS and YDEGEE. The CDR3 DNA is TGTGCCAGCAGCTACAGCTACGAGCAGTACTTC. Protein: CASSYSYEQYF.

The V gene is TRBV6-5, the J gene TRBJ1-3; D is perhaps TRBD1 (6 bases). Germline lookup yields CDR1 MNHEY and CDR2 SVGAGI. This CDR3 has 14 amino acids. Trimming took off 2 bases at V and 2 bases at J, with 7 bases between the two ends. Written as DNA, the CDR3 is TGTGCCAGCAGTTACCAGGGGCCTGGAAACACCATATATTTT. Its translation: CASSYQGPGNTIYF.

The gene calls are TRBV19 and TRBJ1-2; 10 positions agree with TRBD1. The CDR3 covers 16 residues. Losses at the gene ends were 4 bases for V and 1 base for J; bases not matched to a gene: 6. Germline CDR1 reads LNHDA; CDR2 reads SQIVND (reference sequence). Here the CDR3 reads CASSTTGGVFNYGYTF. In DNA, the CDR3 is TGTGCCAGTAGTACGACAGGGGGCGTTTTTAACTATGGCTACACCTTC.

J is TRBJ2-1 and V is TRBV15; 9 nucleotides agree with TRBD2. The CDR3 sequence is 17 residues long. The trim removed 6 bases at V and 3 bases at J, leaving 12 bases unmatched. The germline gives CDR1 LNHNV, CDR2 YYDKDF (reference sequence). The CDR3: CATREETGTSLYNEQFF. In DNA, the CDR3 is TGTGCCACCAGGGAAGAGACCGGGACTAGCCTCTACAATGAGCAGTTCTTC.

The V call is TRBV19, the J call TRBJ1-1; D remains unclear. The V gene lost 5 bases and the J gene lost 10 bases, with 11 bases spanning the gap. The CDR3 has 11 amino acids. Germline V gene sequence: CDR1 LNHDA, CDR2 SQIVND (reference sequence). CDR3 sequence (DNA): TGTGCCAGTAGTTCCCGTACCGGAGCTTTCTTT. Its translation is CASSSRTGAFF. The full variable domain, its missing parts supplied by reference TRBV19 and TRBJ1-1, is DGGITQSPKYLFRKEGQNVTLSCEQNLNHDAMYWYRQDPGQGLRLIYYSQIVNDFQKGDIAEGYSVSREKKESFPLTVTSAQKNPTAFYLCASSSRTGAFFGQGTRLTVV.

The CDR3 nucleotides read TGTGCCAGCAGTCCCGGGCGGGGCACTGAAGCTTTCTTT. This encodes CASSPGRGTEAFF. The chain employs TRBV6-5 and TRBJ1-1; no reliable D call. Trimming took 5 bases from V and 4 from J, leaving 11 bases between them. The CDR3 contains 13 residues. CDR1 MNHEY and CDR2 SVGAGI come from the germline V gene.

The V call is TRBV7-6, the J call TRBJ1-1; 8 nucleotides align to TRBD1. Germline values: CDR1 SGHVS, CDR2 FNYEAQ. The CDR3 totals 17 residues. J lost 2 bases, V lost 0 bases, and 8 bases had no gene match. CDR3 bases: TGTGCCAGCAGCTTAGCACAGACAGGGGTATTTAACACTGAAGCTTTCTTT. Amino acids: CASSLAQTGVFNTEAFF.